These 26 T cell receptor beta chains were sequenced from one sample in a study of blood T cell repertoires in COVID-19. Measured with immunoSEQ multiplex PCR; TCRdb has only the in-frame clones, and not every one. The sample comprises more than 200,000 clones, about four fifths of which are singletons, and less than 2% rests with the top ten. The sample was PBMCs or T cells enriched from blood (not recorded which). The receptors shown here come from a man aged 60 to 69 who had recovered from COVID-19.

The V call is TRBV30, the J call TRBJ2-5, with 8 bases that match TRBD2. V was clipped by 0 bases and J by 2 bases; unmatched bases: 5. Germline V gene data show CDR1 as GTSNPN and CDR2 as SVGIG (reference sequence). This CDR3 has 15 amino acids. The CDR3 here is CAWSVRASGQETQYF. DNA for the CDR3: TGTGCCTGGAGTGTAAGAGCTAGCGGGCAAGAGACCCAGTACTTC.

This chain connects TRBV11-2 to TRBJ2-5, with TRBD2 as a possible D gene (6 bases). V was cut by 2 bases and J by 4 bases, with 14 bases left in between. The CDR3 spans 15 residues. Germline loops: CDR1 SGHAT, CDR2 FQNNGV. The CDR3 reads CASSLLPGVGETQYF. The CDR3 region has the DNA TGTGCCAGCAGCTTATTGCCGGGGGTTGGAGAGACCCAGTACTTC.

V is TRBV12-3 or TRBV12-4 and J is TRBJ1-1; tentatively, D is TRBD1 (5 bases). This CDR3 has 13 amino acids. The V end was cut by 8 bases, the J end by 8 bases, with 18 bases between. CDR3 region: CASALWGGGEAFF. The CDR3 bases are TGTGCCAGCGCACTTTGGGGCGGGGGGGAAGCTTTCTTT.

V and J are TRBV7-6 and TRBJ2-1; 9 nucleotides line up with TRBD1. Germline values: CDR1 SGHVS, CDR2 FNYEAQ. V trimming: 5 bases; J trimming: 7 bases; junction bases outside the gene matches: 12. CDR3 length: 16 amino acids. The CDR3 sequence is CASSPGTGRLRNEQFF. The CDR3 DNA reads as TGTGCCAGCAGCCCTGGGACAGGGCGTTTGAGGAATGAGCAGTTCTTC.

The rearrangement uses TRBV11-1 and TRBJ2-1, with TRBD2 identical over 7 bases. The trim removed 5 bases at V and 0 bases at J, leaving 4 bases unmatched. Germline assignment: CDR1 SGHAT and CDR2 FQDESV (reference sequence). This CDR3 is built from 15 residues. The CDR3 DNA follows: TGTGCCAGCAGCACCGGGGGGAACTCCTACAATGAGCAGTTCTTC. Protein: CASSTGGNSYNEQFF.

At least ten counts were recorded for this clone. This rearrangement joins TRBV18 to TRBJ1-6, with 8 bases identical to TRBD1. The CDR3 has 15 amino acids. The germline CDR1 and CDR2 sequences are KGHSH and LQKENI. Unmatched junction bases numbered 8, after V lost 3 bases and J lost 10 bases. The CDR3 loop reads CASSPTITGGSPLHF. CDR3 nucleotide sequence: TGTGCCAGCTCACCGACGATTACAGGGGGATCACCCCTCCACTTT.

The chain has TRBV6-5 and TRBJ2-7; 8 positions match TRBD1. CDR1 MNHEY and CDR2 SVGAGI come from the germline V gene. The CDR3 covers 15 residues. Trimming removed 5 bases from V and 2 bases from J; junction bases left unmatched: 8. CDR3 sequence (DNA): TGTGCCAGCAGTAAAAGACAGGGGAGAACCTACGAGCAGTACTTC. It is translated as CASSKRQGRTYEQYF.

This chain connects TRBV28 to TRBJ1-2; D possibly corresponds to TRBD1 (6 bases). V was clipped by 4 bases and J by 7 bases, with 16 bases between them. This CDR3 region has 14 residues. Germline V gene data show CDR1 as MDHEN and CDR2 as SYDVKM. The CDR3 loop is CASSSFAGAAGYTF. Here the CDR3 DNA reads TGTGCCAGCAGTTCGTTTGCAGGGGCGGCTGGCTACACCTTC.

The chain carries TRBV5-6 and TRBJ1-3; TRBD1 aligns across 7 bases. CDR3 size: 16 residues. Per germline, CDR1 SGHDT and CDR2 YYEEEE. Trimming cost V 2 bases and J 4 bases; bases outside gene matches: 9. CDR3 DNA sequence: TGTGCCAGCAGCTTACCCTCCACAGGGGCCGGAAACACCATATATTTT. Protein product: CASSLPSTGAGNTIYF.

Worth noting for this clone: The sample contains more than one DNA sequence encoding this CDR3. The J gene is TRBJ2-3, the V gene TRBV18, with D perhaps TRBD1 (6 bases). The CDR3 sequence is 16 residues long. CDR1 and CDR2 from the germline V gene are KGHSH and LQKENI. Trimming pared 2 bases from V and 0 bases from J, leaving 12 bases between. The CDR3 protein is CASSPRGQGSTDTQYF. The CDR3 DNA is TGTGCCAGCTCACCAAGAGGGCAGGGGAGCACAGATACGCAGTATTTT.

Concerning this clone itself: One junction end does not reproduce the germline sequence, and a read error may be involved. This chain's CDR3 is CASSGGRGVTFANQLQHF. The CDR3, as DNA: TGTGCCAGCAGTGGGGGACGCGGGGTTACTTTTGCCAATCAGCTCCAGCATTTT. The rearrangement joins TRBV6-2 or TRBV6-3 to TRBJ1-5, with a possible D match to TRBD1 (5 bases). The CDR3 consists of 18 residues. Germline V gives CDR1 MNHEY, CDR2 SVGEGT.

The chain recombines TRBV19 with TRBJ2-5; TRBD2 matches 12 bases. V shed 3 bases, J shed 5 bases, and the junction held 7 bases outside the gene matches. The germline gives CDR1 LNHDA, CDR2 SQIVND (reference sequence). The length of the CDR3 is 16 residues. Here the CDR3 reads CASSIGTSGSGETQYF. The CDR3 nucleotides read TGTGCCAGTAGTATCGGGACTAGCGGGTCCGGGGAGACCCAGTACTTC.

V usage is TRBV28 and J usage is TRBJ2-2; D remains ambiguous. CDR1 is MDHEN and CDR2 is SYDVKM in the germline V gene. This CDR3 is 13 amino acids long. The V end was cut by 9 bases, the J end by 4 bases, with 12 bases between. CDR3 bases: TGTGCCAGTCCTAGTGACGTCACCGGGGAGCTGTTTTTT. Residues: CASPSDVTGELFF.

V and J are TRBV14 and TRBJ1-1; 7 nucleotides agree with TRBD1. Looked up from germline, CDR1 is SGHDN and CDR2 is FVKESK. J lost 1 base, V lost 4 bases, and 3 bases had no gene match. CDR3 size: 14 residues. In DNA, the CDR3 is TGTGCCAGCAGCCGGTGGACAGGGAACACTGAAGCTTTCTTT. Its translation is CASSRWTGNTEAFF.

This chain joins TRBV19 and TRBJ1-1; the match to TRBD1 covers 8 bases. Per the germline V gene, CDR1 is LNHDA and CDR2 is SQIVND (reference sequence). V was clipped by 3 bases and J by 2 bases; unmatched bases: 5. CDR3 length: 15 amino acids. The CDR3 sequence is CASSIPAGGNTEAFF. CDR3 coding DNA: TGTGCCAGTAGTATCCCGGCAGGGGGCAACACTGAAGCTTTCTTT.

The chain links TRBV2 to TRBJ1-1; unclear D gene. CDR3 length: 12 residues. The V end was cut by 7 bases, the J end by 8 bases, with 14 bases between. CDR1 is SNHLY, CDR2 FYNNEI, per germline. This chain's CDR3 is CASNVGRQEAFF. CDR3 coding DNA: TGTGCCAGCAATGTGGGCAGGCAAGAAGCTTTCTTT.

CDR3 sequence reads: CASSPGGSPREQYF. CDR3 DNA: TGTGCCAGCAGCCCAGGGGGGTCTCCCAGGGAGCAGTACTTC. The chain recombines TRBV11-2 with TRBJ2-7; possible D gene TRBD1, 7 bases. Between the trimmed V and J ends, which lost 5 bases and 7 bases, there was a span of 18 bases. Germline V gives CDR1 SGHAT, CDR2 FQNNGV. This CDR3 region has 14 residues.

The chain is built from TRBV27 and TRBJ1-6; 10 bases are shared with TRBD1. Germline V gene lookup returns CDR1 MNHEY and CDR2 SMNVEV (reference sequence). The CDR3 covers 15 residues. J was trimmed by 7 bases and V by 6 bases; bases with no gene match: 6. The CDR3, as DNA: TGTGCCAGCAGCGGGACAGGGGAAGTAAATTCACCCCTCCACTTT. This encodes CASSGTGEVNSPLHF.

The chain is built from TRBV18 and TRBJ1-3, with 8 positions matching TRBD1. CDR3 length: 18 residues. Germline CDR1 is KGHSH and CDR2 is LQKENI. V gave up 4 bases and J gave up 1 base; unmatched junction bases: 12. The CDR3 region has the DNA TGTGCCAGCTCACTTCTCCGTTTGCAGGGGGCTTCTGGAAACACCATATATTTT. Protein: CASSLLRLQGASGNTIYF. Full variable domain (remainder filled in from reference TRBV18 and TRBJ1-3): NAGVMQNPRHLVRRRGQEARLRCSPMKGHSHVYWYRQLPEEGLKFMVYLQKENIIDESGMPKERFSAEFPKEGPSILRIQQVVRGDSAAYFCASSLLRLQGASGNTIYFGEGSWLTVV.

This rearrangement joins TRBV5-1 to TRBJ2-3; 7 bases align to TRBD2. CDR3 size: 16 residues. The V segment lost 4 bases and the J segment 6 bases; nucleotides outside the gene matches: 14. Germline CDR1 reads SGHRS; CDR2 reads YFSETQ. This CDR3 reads CASSPQDLAVGDTQYF. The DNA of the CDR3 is TGCGCCAGCAGCCCTCAGGACCTAGCGGTCGGTGATACGCAGTATTTT.

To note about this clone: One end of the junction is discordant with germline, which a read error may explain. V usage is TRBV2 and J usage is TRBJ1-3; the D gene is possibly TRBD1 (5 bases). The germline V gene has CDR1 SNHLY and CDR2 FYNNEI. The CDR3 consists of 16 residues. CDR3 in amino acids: CASSEEGANSGNTIYF. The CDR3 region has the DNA TGTGCCAGCAGCGAAGAAGGGGCCAACTCTGGAAACACCATATATTTT. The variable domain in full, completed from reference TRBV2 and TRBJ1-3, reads EPEVTQTPSHQVTQMGQEVILRCVPISNHLYFYWYRQILGQKVEFLVSFYNNEISEKSEIFDDQFSVERPDGSNFTLKIRSTKLEDSAMYFCASSEEGANSGNTIYFGEGSWLTVV.

DNA of the CDR3: TGTGCCAGCAGTAGACTAGCGGGGGCCTTAGATACGCAGTATTTT. Protein product: CASSRLAGALDTQYF. The rearrangement links TRBV2 to TRBJ2-3, with TRBD2 matching over 12 bases. Germline values: CDR1 SNHLY, CDR2 FYNNEI. CDR3 length equals 15 residues. The trim removed 5 bases at V and 5 bases at J, leaving 5 bases unmatched.

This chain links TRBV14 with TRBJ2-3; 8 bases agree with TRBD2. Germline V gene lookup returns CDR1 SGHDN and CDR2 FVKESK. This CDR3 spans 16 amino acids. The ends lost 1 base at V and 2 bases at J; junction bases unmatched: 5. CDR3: CASSQGSGANTDTQYF. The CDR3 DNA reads TGTGCCAGCAGCCAAGGTAGCGGGGCTAACACAGATACGCAGTATTTT.

The CDR3 is CASSLARDRHYSNQPQHF. CDR3 sequence (DNA): TGTGCCAGCAGCTTAGCGAGGGACAGGCATTATAGCAATCAGCCCCAGCATTTT. The chain combines TRBV7-8 with TRBJ1-5, with 8 nucleotides matching TRBD1. With 0 bases clipped from V and 0 bases from J, the junction kept 7 bases outside the gene matches. The CDR3 runs to 18 residues. Germline CDR1 reads SGHVS; CDR2 reads FQNEAQ.

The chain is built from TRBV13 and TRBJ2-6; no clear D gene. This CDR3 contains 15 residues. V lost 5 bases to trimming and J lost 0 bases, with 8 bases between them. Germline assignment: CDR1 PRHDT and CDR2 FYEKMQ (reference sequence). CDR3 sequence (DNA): TGTGCCAGCAGCCTTCAACTCTCTGGGGCCAACGTCCTGACTTTC. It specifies CASSLQLSGANVLTF.

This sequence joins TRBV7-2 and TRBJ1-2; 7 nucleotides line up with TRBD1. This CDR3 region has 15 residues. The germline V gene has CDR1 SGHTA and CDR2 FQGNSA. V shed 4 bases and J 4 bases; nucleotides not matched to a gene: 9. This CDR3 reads CASSSQTGVSYGYTF. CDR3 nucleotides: TGTGCCAGCAGCTCGCAAACAGGGGTCTCCTATGGCTACACCTTC.